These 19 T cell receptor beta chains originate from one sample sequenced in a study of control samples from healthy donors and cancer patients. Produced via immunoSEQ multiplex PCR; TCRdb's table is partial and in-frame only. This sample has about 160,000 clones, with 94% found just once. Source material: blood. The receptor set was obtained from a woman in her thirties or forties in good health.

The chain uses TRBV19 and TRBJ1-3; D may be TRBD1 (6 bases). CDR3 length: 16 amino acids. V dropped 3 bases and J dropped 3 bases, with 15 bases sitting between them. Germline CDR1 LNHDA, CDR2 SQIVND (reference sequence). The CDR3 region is CASSMARGSFGNTIYF. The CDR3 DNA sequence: TGTGCCAGTAGTATGGCCAGGGGCTCGTTTGGAAACACCATATATTTT.

CDR3 nucleotide sequence: TGTGCCAGCAGCCCGACGGAAGGATATGGCTACACCTTC. Encoded protein: CASSPTEGYGYTF. The chain links TRBV12-3 or TRBV12-4 to TRBJ1-2, with D uncertain. CDR3 length: 13 amino acids. V dropped 6 bases and J dropped 5 bases, with 13 bases sitting between them.

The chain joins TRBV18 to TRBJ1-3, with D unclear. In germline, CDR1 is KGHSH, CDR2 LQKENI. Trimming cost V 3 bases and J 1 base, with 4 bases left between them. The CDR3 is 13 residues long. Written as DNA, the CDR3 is TGTGCCAGCTCACCGTCATCTGGAAACACCATATATTTT. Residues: CASSPSSGNTIYF. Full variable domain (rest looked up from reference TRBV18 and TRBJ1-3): NAGVMQNPRHLVRRRGQEARLRCSPMKGHSHVYWYRQLPEEGLKFMVYLQKENIIDESGMPKERFSAEFPKEGPSILRIQQVVRGDSAAYFCASSPSSGNTIYFGEGSWLTVV.

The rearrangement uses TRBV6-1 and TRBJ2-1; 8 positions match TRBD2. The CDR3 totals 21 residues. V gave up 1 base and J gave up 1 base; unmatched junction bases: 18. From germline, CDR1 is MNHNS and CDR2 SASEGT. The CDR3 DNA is TGTGCCAGCAGTGAAGTCCAGAGGGGACTAGTGGGCCTCCAGTCCTACAATGAGCAGTTCTTC. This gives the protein CASSEVQRGLVGLQSYNEQFF.

The CDR3 protein is CAISQGGTGQPQHF. As DNA, the CDR3 is TGTGCCATCAGTCAGGGGGGAACAGGTCAGCCCCAGCATTTT. The V and J genes are TRBV10-3 and TRBJ1-5, with TRBD1 matching 7 bases. CDR1 ENHRY and CDR2 SYGVKD come from the germline V gene. The length of the CDR3 is 14 residues. V lost 5 bases to trimming and J lost 6 bases; unmatched junction nucleotides: 7.

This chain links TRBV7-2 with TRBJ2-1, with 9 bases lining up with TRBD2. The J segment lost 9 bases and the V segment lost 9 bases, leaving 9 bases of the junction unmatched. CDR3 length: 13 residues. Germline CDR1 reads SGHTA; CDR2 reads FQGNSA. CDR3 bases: TGTGCCAGTGCGGGACTAGCAAGCGTTGAGCAGTTCTTC. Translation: CASAGLASVEQFF.

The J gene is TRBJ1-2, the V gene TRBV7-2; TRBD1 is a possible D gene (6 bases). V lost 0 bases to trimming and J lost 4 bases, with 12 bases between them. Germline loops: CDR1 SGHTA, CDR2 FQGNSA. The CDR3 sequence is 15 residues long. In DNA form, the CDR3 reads TGTGCCAGCAGCTTAGCGTACAGGGTAGTCTATGGCTACACCTTC. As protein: CASSLAYRVVYGYTF.

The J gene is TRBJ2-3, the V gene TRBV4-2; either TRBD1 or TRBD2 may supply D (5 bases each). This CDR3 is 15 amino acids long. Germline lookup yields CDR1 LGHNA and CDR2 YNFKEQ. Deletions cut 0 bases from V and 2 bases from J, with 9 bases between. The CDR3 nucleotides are TGTGCCAGCAGCCAAGAGAGGGGTCTCACAGATACGCAGTATTTT. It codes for CASSQERGLTDTQYF.

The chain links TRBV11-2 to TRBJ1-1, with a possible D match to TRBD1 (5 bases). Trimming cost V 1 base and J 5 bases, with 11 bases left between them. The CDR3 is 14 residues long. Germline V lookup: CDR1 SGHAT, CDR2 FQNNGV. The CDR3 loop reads CASSLGPGGTEAFF. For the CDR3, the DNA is TGTGCCAGCAGCTTAGGTCCGGGGGGGACTGAAGCTTTCTTT.

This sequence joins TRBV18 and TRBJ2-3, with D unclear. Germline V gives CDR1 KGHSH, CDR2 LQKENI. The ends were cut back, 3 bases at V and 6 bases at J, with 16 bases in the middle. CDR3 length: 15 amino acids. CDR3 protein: CASSPIGPPRDTQYF. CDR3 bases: TGTGCCAGCTCACCTATTGGGCCCCCCCGGGATACGCAGTATTTT.

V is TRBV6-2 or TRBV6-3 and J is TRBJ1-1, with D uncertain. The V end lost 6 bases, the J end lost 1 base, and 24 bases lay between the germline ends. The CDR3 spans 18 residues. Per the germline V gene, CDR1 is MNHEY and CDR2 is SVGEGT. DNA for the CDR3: TGTGCCAGCAGCCAGATGCCTCCCGGTGGTGCCGGGAACACTGAAGCTTTCTTT. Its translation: CASSQMPPGGAGNTEAFF.

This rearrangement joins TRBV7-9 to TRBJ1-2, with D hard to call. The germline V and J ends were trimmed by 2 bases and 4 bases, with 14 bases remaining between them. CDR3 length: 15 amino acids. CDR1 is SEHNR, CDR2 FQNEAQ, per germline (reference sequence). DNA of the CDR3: TGTGCCAGCAGCTTATTGCCGGGTTTTGGCTATGGCTACACCTTC. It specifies CASSLLPGFGYGYTF. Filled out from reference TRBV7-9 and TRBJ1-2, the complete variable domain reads DTGVSQNPRHKITKRGQNVTFRCDPISEHNRLYWYRQTLGQGPEFLTYFQNEAQLEKSRLLSDRFSAERPKGSFSTLEIQRTEQGDSAMYLCASSLLPGFGYGYTFGSGTRLTVV.

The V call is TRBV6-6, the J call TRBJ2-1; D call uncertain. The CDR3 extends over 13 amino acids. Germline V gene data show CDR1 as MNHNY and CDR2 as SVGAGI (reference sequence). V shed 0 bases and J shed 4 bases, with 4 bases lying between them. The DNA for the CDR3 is TGTGCCAGCAGTTACTCGGAATACAATGAGCAGTTCTTC. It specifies CASSYSEYNEQFF.

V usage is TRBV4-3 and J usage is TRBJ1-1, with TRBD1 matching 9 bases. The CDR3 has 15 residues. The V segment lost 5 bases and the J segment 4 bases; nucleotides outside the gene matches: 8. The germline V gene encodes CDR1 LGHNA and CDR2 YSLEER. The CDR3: CASSFQTGGSTEAFF. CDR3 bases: TGCGCCAGCAGCTTCCAGACAGGGGGAAGCACTGAAGCTTTCTTT.

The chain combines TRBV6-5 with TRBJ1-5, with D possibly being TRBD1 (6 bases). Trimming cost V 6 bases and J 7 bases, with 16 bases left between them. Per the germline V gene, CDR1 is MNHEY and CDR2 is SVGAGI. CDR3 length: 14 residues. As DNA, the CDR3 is TGTGCCAGCAGCGCCCAGGGGCTCAGACAGCCCCAGCATTTT. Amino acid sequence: CASSAQGLRQPQHF.

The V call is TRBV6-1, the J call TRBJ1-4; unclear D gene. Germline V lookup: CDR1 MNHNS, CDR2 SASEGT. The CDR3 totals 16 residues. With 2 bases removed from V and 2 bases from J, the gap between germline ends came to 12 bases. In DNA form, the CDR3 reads TGTGCCAGCAGTGAACTCGGGTTTTGGACTAATGAAAAACTGTTTTTT. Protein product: CASSELGFWTNEKLFF.

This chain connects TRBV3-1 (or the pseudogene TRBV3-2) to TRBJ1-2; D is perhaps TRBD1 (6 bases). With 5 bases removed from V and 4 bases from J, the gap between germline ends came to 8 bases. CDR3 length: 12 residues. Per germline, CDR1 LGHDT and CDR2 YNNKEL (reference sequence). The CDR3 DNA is TGTGCCAGCAGCACAGGGTTCTATGGCTACACCTTC. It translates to CASSTGFYGYTF.

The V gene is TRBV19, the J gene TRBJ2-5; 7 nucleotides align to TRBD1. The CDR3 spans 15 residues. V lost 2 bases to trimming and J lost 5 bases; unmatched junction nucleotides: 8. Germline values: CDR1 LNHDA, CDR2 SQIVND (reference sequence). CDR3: CASSIKGAPRETQYF. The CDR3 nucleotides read TGTGCCAGTAGTATAAAGGGGGCGCCCCGGGAGACCCAGTACTTC. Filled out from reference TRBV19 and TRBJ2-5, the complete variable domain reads DGGITQSPKYLFRKEGQNVTLSCEQNLNHDAMYWYRQDPGQGLRLIYYSQIVNDFQKGDIAEGYSVSREKKESFPLTVTSAQKNPTAFYLCASSIKGAPRETQYFGPGTRLLVL.

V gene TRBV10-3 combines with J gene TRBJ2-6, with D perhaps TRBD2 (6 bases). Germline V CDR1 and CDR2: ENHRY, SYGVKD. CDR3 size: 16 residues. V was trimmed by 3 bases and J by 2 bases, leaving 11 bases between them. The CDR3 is CAISESTRAGANVLTF. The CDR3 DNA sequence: TGTGCCATCAGTGAATCGACTAGAGCTGGGGCCAACGTCCTGACTTTC.